The 5 T cell receptor beta chains listed next were all sequenced from one sample in a study of blood T cell repertoires in COVID-19. Assay used: immunoSEQ multiplex PCR; TCRdb lists only in-frame clones, some missing. In the table there are roughly 230,000 clones, approximately 90% of which are singletons. Sequences were obtained from peripheral blood. Receptors were obtained from a man in his 70s with acute or convalescent COVID-19.

V is TRBV5-1 and J is TRBJ1-2; D not resolved. The CDR3 runs to 14 residues. V was clipped by 7 bases and J by 6 bases, with 19 bases between them. Germline loops: CDR1 SGHRS, CDR2 YFSETQ. CDR3: CASSPGGSVDGYTF. The CDR3 bases are TGCGCCAGCTCACCTGGAGGGTCGGTGGATGGCTACACCTTC. Variable domain in full (rest from reference TRBV5-1 and TRBJ1-2): KAGVTQTPRYLIKTRGQQVTLSCSPISGHRSVSWYQQTPGQGLQFLFEYFSETQRNKGNFPGRFSGRQFSNSRSEMNVSTLELGDSALYLCASSPGGSVDGYTFGSGTRLTVV.

This clone was counted between two and nine times. The chain combines TRBV7-2 with TRBJ1-3, with TRBD1 as a possible D gene (5 bases). In germline, CDR1 is SGHTA, CDR2 FQGNSA. Trimming cost V 8 bases and J 2 bases, with 13 bases left between them. This CDR3 contains 14 residues. The CDR3 loop reads CASSEGATGNTIYF. The CDR3 region has the DNA TGTGCCAGCTCCGAAGGGGCGACTGGAAACACCATATATTTT.

A few counts support this clone. The chain carries TRBV19 and TRBJ1-4; D is uncertain. CDR1 is LNHDA, CDR2 SQIVND, per germline (reference sequence). The germline V and J ends were trimmed by 3 bases and 4 bases, with 9 bases remaining between them. The CDR3 contains 14 residues. In DNA form, the CDR3 reads TGTGCCAGTAGTATTTTCTCCTTTAATGAAAAACTGTTTTTT. Residues: CASSIFSFNEKLFF.

This clone occurred once. V is TRBV3-1 (or the pseudogene TRBV3-2) and J is TRBJ2-7; 9 nucleotides match TRBD2. Germline assignment: CDR1 LGHDT and CDR2 YNNKEL (reference sequence). J was trimmed by 5 bases and V by 8 bases; bases with no gene match: 7. This CDR3 spans 13 amino acids. In nucleotides, the CDR3 is TGTGCCAGCGCCCGGCTAGCGGGAAACGAGCAGTACTTC. Amino acids: CASARLAGNEQYF.

The chain combines TRBV7-8 with TRBJ1-1, with a weak D call TRBD1 (6 bases). The CDR3 totals 13 residues. Germline V lookup: CDR1 SGHVS, CDR2 FQNEAQ. V lost 5 bases and J lost 5, with 12 bases in between. CDR3 nucleotides: TGTGCCAGCAGCATACAGGGTTATACTGAAGCTTTCTTT. This translates into CASSIQGYTEAFF.